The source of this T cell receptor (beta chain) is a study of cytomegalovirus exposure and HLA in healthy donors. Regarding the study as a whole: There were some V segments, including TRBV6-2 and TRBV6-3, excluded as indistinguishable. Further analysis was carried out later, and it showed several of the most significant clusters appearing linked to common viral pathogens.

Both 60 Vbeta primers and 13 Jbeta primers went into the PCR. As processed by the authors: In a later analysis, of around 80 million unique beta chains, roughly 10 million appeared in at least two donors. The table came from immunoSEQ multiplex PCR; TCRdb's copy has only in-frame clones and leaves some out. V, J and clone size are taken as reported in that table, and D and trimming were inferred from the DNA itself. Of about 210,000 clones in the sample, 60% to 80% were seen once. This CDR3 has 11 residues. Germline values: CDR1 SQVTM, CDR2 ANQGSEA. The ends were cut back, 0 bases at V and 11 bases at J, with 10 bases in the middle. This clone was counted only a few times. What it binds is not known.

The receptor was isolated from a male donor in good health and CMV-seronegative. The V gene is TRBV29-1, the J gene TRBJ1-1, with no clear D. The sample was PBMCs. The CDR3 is CSVEEGDGAFF. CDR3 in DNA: TGCAGCGTTGAAGAAGGAGATGGGGCTTTCTTT. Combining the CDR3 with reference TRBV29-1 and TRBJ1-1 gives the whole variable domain SAVISQKPSRDICQRGTSLTIQCQVDSQVTMMFWYRQQPGQSLTLIATANQGSEATYESGFVIDKFPISRPNLTFSTLTVSNMSPEDSSIYLCSVEEGDGAFFGQGTRLTVV.